Listed here are 29 T cell receptor beta chains from one sample, sequenced in a study of chronic HIV infection and antiretroviral therapy. TCRdb called the 5' RACE reads again in MiXCR, with one record for every CDR3 protein. The sample carries under 55,000 distinct CDR3 sequences, over 15% recorded once. Material: peripheral blood. These receptor sequences come from an adult who had HIV and had not received antiretroviral therapy, or was an uninfected healthy control (not recorded which).

The rearrangement links TRBV5-4 to TRBJ2-7; D gene uncertain. Germline V gene sequence: CDR1 SGHNT, CDR2 YYREEE (reference sequence). Trimming stripped 0 bases from V and 3 bases from J, with 4 bases between. The CDR3 consists of 12 residues. CDR3 nucleotide sequence: TGTGCCAGCAGCTTGGGGGTCTACGAGCAGTACTTC. Amino acid sequence: CASSLGVYEQYF.

The rearrangement uses TRBV7-2 and TRBJ2-5; D call uncertain. Trimming took off 4 bases at V and 5 bases at J, with 11 bases between the two ends. Germline V gene data show CDR1 as SGHTA and CDR2 as FQGNSA. CDR3 length: 13 amino acids. The CDR3 reads CASSSFLRETQYF. The CDR3 nucleotides are TGTGCCAGCAGCTCGTTCCTGAGGGAGACCCAGTACTTC.

The chain uses TRBV9 and TRBJ2-5, with D possibly TRBD1 on 5 matching bases. The V gene's germline CDR1 is SGDLS and CDR2 YYNGEE. V shed 3 bases and J shed 5 bases, with 17 bases lying between them. The CDR3 is 15 residues long. CDR3 amino acids: CASSGGLITGETQYF. The CDR3 coding sequence is TGTGCCAGCAGCGGGGGCCTCATCACCGGCGAGACCCAGTACTTC.

This clonotype was seen only a few times. The chain employs TRBV7-9 and TRBJ2-3, with D perhaps TRBD1 or TRBD2 (5 bases each). Between the trimmed V and J ends, which lost 5 bases and 4 bases, there was a span of 19 bases. Germline values: CDR1 SEHNR, CDR2 FQNEAQ (reference sequence). This CDR3 has 16 residues. CDR3: CASSVGRRGTADTQYF. Written as DNA, the CDR3 is TGTGCCAGCAGCGTCGGGCGCCGTGGGACCGCAGATACGCAGTATTTT.

In this sample, this clonotype turned up a few times. V usage is TRBV28 and J usage is TRBJ1-5; D not resolved. The V gene lost 5 bases and the J gene lost 3 bases, with 14 bases spanning the gap. Germline CDR1 reads MDHEN; CDR2 reads SYDVKM. This CDR3 is built from 15 residues. CDR3 DNA: TGTGCCAGCAGTCCCCGGCGAGGGATCAATCAGCCCCAGCATTTT. It is translated as CASSPRRGINQPQHF.

This clonotype was observed a handful of times. Here the CDR3 reads CASGGAGPEQFF. The DNA of the CDR3 is TGTGCCAGCGGTGGGGCCGGCCCTGAGCAGTTCTTC. The chain has TRBV6-2 or TRBV6-3 and TRBJ2-1, with TRBD1 as a possible D gene (5 bases). CDR3 length: 12 residues. With 8 bases removed from V and 9 bases from J, the gap between germline ends came to 14 bases. CDR1 MNHEY and CDR2 SVGEGT come from the germline V gene.

This chain joins TRBV20-1 and TRBJ2-3, with 8 nucleotides matching TRBD2. Germline V gene lookup returns CDR1 DFQATT and CDR2 SNEGSKA (reference sequence). The CDR3 extends over 15 amino acids. V dropped 1 base and J dropped 0; count of bases not matched to a gene: 3. CDR3 residues: CSARGGGTSTDTQYF. CDR3 DNA sequence: TGCAGTGCTAGAGGCGGGGGGACTAGCACAGATACGCAGTATTTT.

Turning to this clonotype: The germline gene is not matched at one end of the junction; a read error may be the cause. The chain joins TRBV12-3 or TRBV12-4 to TRBJ1-2; tentatively, D is TRBD1 (5 bases). This CDR3 has 13 residues. The CDR3 sequence: CASSRDSVYGCTF. CDR3 DNA: TGTGCCAGCAGCCGGGACTCCGTCTATGGCTGCACCTTC.

This clonotype was picked up a small number of times. The genes are TRBV28 and TRBJ2-7; 7 bases fit TRBD1. Germline CDR1 and CDR2: MDHEN and SYDVKM. The CDR3 length is 14 residues. The ends lost 6 bases at V and 2 bases at J; junction bases unmatched: 7. The CDR3 protein is CASSRLGQAYEQYF. For the CDR3, the DNA is TGTGCCAGCAGCCGCCTAGGACAGGCCTACGAGCAGTACTTC. Variable domain in full (rest from reference TRBV28 and TRBJ2-7): DVKVTQSSRYLVKRTGEKVFLECVQDMDHENMFWYRQDPGLGLRLIYFSYDVKMKEKGDIPEGYSVSREKKERFSLILESASTNQTSMYLCASSRLGQAYEQYFGPGTRLTVT.

This clonotype turned up a few times. This chain connects TRBV12-3 or TRBV12-4 to TRBJ1-3; the D is unclear. Trimming took off 8 bases at V and 0 bases at J, with 23 bases between the two ends. The CDR3 runs to 18 residues. As DNA, the CDR3 is TGTGCCAGCCATTTTCGCATGTCAGGCGCCTACTCTGGAAACACCATATATTTT. This sequence encodes CASHFRMSGAYSGNTIYF.

The table lists this clonotype with a few counts. The rearrangement links TRBV20-1 to TRBJ1-5; unclear D gene. This CDR3 contains 12 residues. Germline V lookup: CDR1 DFQATT, CDR2 SNEGSKA (reference sequence). V lost 6 bases, J lost 3 bases, and 9 bases lay in between. CDR3 sequence reads: CSAHTPNQPQHF. The CDR3 coding sequence is TGCAGTGCCCATACCCCCAATCAGCCCCAGCATTTT.

This clonotype was found a few times. The chain is built from TRBV7-9 and TRBJ2-3, with 7 bases matching TRBD2. The CDR3 contains 15 residues. The V and J ends lost 0 bases and 1 base, in that order; junction bases with no gene match: 1. Germline CDR1 and CDR2: SEHNR and FQNEAQ (reference sequence). This chain's CDR3 is CASSLAAGGTDTQYF. The CDR3 nucleotides are TGTGCCAGCAGCTTAGCGGCGGGAGGCACAGATACGCAGTATTTT.

This chain connects TRBV20-1 to TRBJ1-2; the D gene is possibly TRBD1 (6 bases). The V end lost 4 bases, the J end lost 5 bases, and 11 bases lay between the germline ends. CDR1 is DFQATT and CDR2 is SNEGSKA in the germline V gene (reference sequence). CDR3 size: 12 residues. The CDR3 loop reads CSAKDRSYGYTF. The CDR3 DNA reads TGCAGTGCTAAAGACAGGAGTTATGGCTACACCTTC.

Comment on this clonotype: Compared with germline, one end of the junction differs, possibly owing to a read error. The chain uses TRBV7-7 and TRBJ1-5; D is unclear. The CDR3 runs 13 residues. Germline CDR1 reads SSHAT; CDR2 reads FNYEAQ (reference sequence). The CDR3, as DNA: TGTGCTAGCAGCTTAGCGCCTAATCAGCCCCAGCATTTT. It encodes CASSLAPNQPQHF. The variable domain in full, with the rest retrieved from reference TRBV7-7 and TRBJ1-5, is GAGVSQSPRYKVTKRGQDVTLRCDPISSHATLYWYQQALGQGPEFLTYFNYEAQPDKSGLPSDRFSAERPEGSISTLTIQRTEQRDSAMYRCASSLAPNQPQHFGDGTRLSIL.

The V gene is TRBV27, the J gene TRBJ2-7, with 7 bases fitting TRBD1. In germline, CDR1 is MNHEY, CDR2 SMNVEV (reference sequence). The CDR3 covers 13 residues. V shed 6 bases, J shed 3 bases, and the junction held 5 bases outside the gene matches. DNA of the CDR3: TGTGCCAGCAGACGGGACAGCCACTACGAGCAGTACTTC. Its protein product is CASRRDSHYEQYF.

This clonotype was counted once. The chain joins TRBV6-5 to TRBJ1-1; D might be TRBD1 (5 bases). Germline assignment: CDR1 MNHEY and CDR2 SVGAGI. V lost 2 bases to trimming and J lost 1 base, with 8 bases between them. The CDR3 totals 14 residues. CDR3 bases: TGTGCCAGCAGTTACGGGGGTCGGAACACTGAAGCTTTCTTT. This encodes CASSYGGRNTEAFF.

At least ten counts were recorded for this clonotype. The chain combines TRBV5-1 with TRBJ2-3; the D gene is possibly TRBD2 (6 bases). The CDR3 sequence is 12 residues long. Trimming removed 5 bases from V and 5 bases from J, with 9 bases in between. CDR1 and CDR2 from the germline V gene are SGHRS and YFSETQ. CDR3 sequence: CASRREGDTQYF. CDR3 nucleotides: TGCGCCAGCAGGCGGGAAGGAGATACGCAGTATTTT. Using reference TRBV5-1 and TRBJ2-3 for the parts outside the CDR3, the full variable domain is KAGVTQTPRYLIKTRGQQVTLSCSPISGHRSVSWYQQTPGQGLQFLFEYFSETQRNKGNFPGRFSGRQFSNSRSEMNVSTLELGDSALYLCASRREGDTQYFGPGTRLTVL.

This clonotype showed up just a few times. The gene calls are TRBV12-3 or TRBV12-4 and TRBJ1-5, with a tentative D call TRBD1 (6 bases). V was clipped by 1 base and J by 7 bases, with 14 bases between them. This CDR3 has 15 residues. The CDR3 DNA follows: TGTGCCAGCAGTTTAGGACGGGGAAGGGGGCAGCCCCAGCATTTT. Its protein product is CASSLGRGRGQPQHF.

The rearrangement joins TRBV28 to TRBJ1-1, with D uncertain. Trimming took 4 bases from V and 0 from J, leaving 9 bases between them. CDR3 length: 14 amino acids. Germline V gene sequence: CDR1 MDHEN, CDR2 SYDVKM. CDR3 sequence reads: CASSSSTMNTEAFF. In DNA, the CDR3 is TGTGCCAGCAGTTCCTCAACCATGAACACTGAAGCTTTCTTT.

The chain links TRBV30 to TRBJ1-5; D is possibly TRBD1 (5 bases). CDR3 length equals 15 residues. Trimming removed 0 bases at V and 9 bases at J, with 18 bases between. CDR1 GTSNPN and CDR2 SVGIG come from the germline V gene (reference sequence). The CDR3, as DNA: TGTGCCTGGAGTGTAAGAGGGGCCCGTCAGGGGCCCCAGCATTTT. Its translation: CAWSVRGARQGPQHF. The whole variable domain, remainder taken from reference TRBV30 and TRBJ1-5, is SQTIHQWPATLVQPVGSPLSLECTVEGTSNPNLYWYRQAAGRGLQLLFYSVGIGQISSEVPQNLSASRPQDRQFILSSKKLLLSDSGFYLCAWSVRGARQGPQHFGDGTRLSIL.

The genes are TRBV28 and TRBJ2-4; D gene uncertain. This CDR3 has 13 amino acids. V was clipped by 10 bases and J by 2 bases, with 12 bases between them. The germline gives CDR1 MDHEN, CDR2 SYDVKM. The CDR3 DNA follows: TGTGCCACCGACATGCGAACCAAAAACATTCAGTACTTC. Translated, it gives CATDMRTKNIQYF.

This clonotype was seen only a few times. This rearrangement joins TRBV6-5 to TRBJ1-2, with 8 bases fitting TRBD1. The CDR3 runs 15 residues. V shed 5 bases and J 4 bases; nucleotides not matched to a gene: 9. From germline, CDR1 is MNHEY and CDR2 SVGAGI. CDR3 DNA: TGTGCCAGCAGTCGGTGGACAGGGTTGAGCTATGGCTACACCTTC. This translates into CASSRWTGLSYGYTF.

The V gene is TRBV28, the J gene TRBJ2-7; D remains unclear. Trimming pared 4 bases from V and 3 bases from J, leaving 10 bases between. This CDR3 contains 13 residues. CDR1 and CDR2 from the germline V gene are MDHEN and SYDVKM. CDR3 sequence (DNA): TGTGCCAGCAGTTCACCGATCGACTACGAGCAGTACTTC. Translating it yields CASSSPIDYEQYF.

This chain connects TRBV6-5 to TRBJ2-1; possibly TRBD1 for D (5 bases). CDR1 and CDR2 from the germline V gene are MNHEY and SVGAGI. This CDR3 has 15 residues. Between the trimmed V and J ends, which lost 2 bases and 0 bases, there was a span of 8 bases. The CDR3 DNA is TGTGCCAGCAGTTACGACAGAAGCTCCTACAATGAGCAGTTCTTC. Protein product: CASSYDRSSYNEQFF.

The chain carries TRBV27 and TRBJ2-7; a possible D gene is TRBD2 (5 bases). V was clipped by 3 bases and J by 1 base, with 7 bases between them. The CDR3 is 13 amino acids. From germline, CDR1 is MNHEY and CDR2 SMNVEV (reference sequence). CDR3: CASSLTGSYEQYF. CDR3 nucleotide sequence: TGTGCCAGCAGTTTGACGGGATCCTACGAGCAGTACTTC.

The J gene is TRBJ2-7, the V gene TRBV9, with D uncertain. CDR1 and CDR2 from the germline V gene are SGDLS and YYNGEE. This CDR3 has 14 amino acids. V was trimmed by 0 bases and J by 3 bases, leaving 10 bases between them. The chain's CDR3 is CASSVGQTGYEQYF. DNA for the CDR3: TGTGCCAGCAGCGTAGGCCAGACCGGCTACGAGCAGTACTTC.

The sample holds a few counts of this clonotype. Here the CDR3 DNA reads TGTGCCACCAGTGACCCTGACGACAGGATTCAAGAGACCCAGTACTTC. As protein: CATSDPDDRIQETQYF. The chain has TRBV24-1 and TRBJ2-5, with D tentatively TRBD1 (6 bases). The CDR3 totals 16 residues. The germline V and J ends were trimmed by 4 bases and 2 bases, with 16 bases remaining between them. CDR1 and CDR2 (germline): KGHDR, SFDVKD.

The CDR3 region has the DNA TGCGCCAGCAGCCAAGATACTACCTACGAGCAGTACTTC. Encoded protein: CASSQDTTYEQYF. The chain has TRBV4-1 and TRBJ2-7; no clear D. The CDR3 has 13 residues. Between the trimmed V and J ends, which lost 0 bases and 2 bases, there was a span of 5 bases. CDR1 is MGHRA, CDR2 YSYEKL, per germline.

This chain connects TRBV6-5 to TRBJ2-3; tentatively, D is TRBD2 (5 bases). Germline assignment: CDR1 MNHEY and CDR2 SVGAGI. Between the trimmed V and J ends, which lost 0 bases and 2 bases, there was a span of 9 bases. The CDR3 runs to 15 residues. The CDR3 region has the DNA TGTGCCAGCAGTTACTCGCGGACTTCCACAGATACGCAGTATTTT. The encoded protein is CASSYSRTSTDTQYF.